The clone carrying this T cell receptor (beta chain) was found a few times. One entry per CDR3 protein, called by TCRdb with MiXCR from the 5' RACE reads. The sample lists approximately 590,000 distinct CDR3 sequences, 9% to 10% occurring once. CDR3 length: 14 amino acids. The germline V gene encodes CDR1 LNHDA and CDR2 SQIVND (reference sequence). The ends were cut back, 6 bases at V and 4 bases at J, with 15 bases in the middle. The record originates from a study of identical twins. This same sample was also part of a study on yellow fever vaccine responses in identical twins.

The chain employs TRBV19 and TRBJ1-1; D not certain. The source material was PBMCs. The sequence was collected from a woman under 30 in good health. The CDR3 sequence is CASRPSVAGTEAFF. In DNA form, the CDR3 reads TGTGCCAGTAGACCCTCGGTTGCTGGCACTGAAGCTTTCTTT.